These 5 T cell receptor beta chains share one sample of origin, sequenced in a study of radiation and T cells in renal cell carcinoma. Time point specified: baseline pretreatment blood. Treatment reported: 15 Gy SBRT to primary tumor, nephrectomy 4 weeks later. Sequenced by immunoSEQ multiplex PCR; TCRdb stores in-frame clones only, minus some. The sample gives about 140,000 clones, approximately 87% of which show up once; under 30% is in the top ten. Sequencing was performed on blood, taken from a patient whose treatment included radiotherapy and nephrectomy. The receptors shown here come from a woman aged 50 to 65 with renal cell carcinoma.

The chain employs TRBV25-1 and TRBJ1-2; no clear D. Germline V gene data show CDR1 as MGHDK and CDR2 as SYGVNS. The CDR3 runs 12 residues. V gave up 5 bases and J gave up 4 bases, with 8 bases separating them. In nucleotides, the CDR3 is TGTGCCAGCAGTTTGGGTCCCTATGGCTACACCTTC. As protein: CASSLGPYGYTF.

The rearrangement uses TRBV6-1 and TRBJ2-4, with unresolved D. The CDR3 is 11 amino acids. CDR1 and CDR2 from the germline V gene are MNHNS and SASEGT. The V and J ends lost 1 base and 11 bases respectively, with 6 bases between them. The CDR3, as DNA: TGTGCCAGCAGTGAAGGGGGTTTTCAGTACTTC. Translation: CASSEGGFQYF.

The rearrangement uses TRBV7-2 and TRBJ2-7; D ambiguous. V gave up 5 bases and J gave up 3 bases, with 8 bases separating them. The CDR3 sequence is 12 residues long. Germline V gives CDR1 SGHTA, CDR2 FQGNSA. The CDR3 DNA follows: TGTGCCAGCAGCCCTTTGAGCTACGAGCAGTACTTC. This codes for CASSPLSYEQYF.

The chain links TRBV5-4 to TRBJ1-1; D is possibly TRBD1 (6 bases). The CDR3 is 16 residues long. Trimming cost V 4 bases and J 4 bases, with 20 bases left between them. Germline V lookup: CDR1 SGHNT, CDR2 YYREEE (reference sequence). In nucleotides, the CDR3 is TGTGCCAGCAGCCCCGATCAGGGGAGTGTCGGCACTGAAGCTTTCTTT. Amino acids: CASSPDQGSVGTEAFF. Filled out from reference TRBV5-4 and TRBJ1-1, the complete variable domain reads ETGVTQSPTHLIKTRGQQVTLRCSSQSGHNTVSWYQQALGQGPQFIFQYYREEENGRGNFPPRFSGLQFPNYSSELNVNALELDDSALYLCASSPDQGSVGTEAFFGQGTRLTVV.

The CDR3 sequence: CASSQIAGTRRIYEQYF. DNA for the CDR3: TGTGCCAGTAGTCAAATAGCCGGGACCCGAAGGATCTACGAGCAGTACTTC. This chain uses TRBV19 with TRBJ2-7; tentatively, D is TRBD1 or TRBD2 (5 bases each). CDR3 length equals 17 residues. Germline V lookup: CDR1 LNHDA, CDR2 SQIVND (reference sequence). V lost 5 bases and J lost 3, with 23 bases in between. The variable domain in full, with the rest retrieved from reference TRBV19 and TRBJ2-7, is DGGITQSPKYLFRKEGQNVTLSCEQNLNHDAMYWYRQDPGQGLRLIYYSQIVNDFQKGDIAEGYSVSREKKESFPLTVTSAQKNPTAFYLCASSQIAGTRRIYEQYFGPGTRLTVT.